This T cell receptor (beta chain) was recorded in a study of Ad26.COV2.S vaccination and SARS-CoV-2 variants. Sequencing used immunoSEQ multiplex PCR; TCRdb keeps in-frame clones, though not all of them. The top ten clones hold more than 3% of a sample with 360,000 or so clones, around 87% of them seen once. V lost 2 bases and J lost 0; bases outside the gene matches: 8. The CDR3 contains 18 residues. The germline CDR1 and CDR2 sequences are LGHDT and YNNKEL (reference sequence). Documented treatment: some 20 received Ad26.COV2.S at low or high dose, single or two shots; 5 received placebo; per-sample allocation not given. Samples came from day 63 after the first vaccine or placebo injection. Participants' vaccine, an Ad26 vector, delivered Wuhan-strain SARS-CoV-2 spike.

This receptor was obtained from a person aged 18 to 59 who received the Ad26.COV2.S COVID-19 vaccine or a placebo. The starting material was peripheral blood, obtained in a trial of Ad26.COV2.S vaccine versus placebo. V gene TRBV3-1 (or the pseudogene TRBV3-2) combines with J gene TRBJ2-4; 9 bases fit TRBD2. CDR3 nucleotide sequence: TGTGCCAGCAGCCAATTCGTTAGCGGGGGCCTAGCCAAAAACATTCAGTACTTC. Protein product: CASSQFVSGGLAKNIQYF.